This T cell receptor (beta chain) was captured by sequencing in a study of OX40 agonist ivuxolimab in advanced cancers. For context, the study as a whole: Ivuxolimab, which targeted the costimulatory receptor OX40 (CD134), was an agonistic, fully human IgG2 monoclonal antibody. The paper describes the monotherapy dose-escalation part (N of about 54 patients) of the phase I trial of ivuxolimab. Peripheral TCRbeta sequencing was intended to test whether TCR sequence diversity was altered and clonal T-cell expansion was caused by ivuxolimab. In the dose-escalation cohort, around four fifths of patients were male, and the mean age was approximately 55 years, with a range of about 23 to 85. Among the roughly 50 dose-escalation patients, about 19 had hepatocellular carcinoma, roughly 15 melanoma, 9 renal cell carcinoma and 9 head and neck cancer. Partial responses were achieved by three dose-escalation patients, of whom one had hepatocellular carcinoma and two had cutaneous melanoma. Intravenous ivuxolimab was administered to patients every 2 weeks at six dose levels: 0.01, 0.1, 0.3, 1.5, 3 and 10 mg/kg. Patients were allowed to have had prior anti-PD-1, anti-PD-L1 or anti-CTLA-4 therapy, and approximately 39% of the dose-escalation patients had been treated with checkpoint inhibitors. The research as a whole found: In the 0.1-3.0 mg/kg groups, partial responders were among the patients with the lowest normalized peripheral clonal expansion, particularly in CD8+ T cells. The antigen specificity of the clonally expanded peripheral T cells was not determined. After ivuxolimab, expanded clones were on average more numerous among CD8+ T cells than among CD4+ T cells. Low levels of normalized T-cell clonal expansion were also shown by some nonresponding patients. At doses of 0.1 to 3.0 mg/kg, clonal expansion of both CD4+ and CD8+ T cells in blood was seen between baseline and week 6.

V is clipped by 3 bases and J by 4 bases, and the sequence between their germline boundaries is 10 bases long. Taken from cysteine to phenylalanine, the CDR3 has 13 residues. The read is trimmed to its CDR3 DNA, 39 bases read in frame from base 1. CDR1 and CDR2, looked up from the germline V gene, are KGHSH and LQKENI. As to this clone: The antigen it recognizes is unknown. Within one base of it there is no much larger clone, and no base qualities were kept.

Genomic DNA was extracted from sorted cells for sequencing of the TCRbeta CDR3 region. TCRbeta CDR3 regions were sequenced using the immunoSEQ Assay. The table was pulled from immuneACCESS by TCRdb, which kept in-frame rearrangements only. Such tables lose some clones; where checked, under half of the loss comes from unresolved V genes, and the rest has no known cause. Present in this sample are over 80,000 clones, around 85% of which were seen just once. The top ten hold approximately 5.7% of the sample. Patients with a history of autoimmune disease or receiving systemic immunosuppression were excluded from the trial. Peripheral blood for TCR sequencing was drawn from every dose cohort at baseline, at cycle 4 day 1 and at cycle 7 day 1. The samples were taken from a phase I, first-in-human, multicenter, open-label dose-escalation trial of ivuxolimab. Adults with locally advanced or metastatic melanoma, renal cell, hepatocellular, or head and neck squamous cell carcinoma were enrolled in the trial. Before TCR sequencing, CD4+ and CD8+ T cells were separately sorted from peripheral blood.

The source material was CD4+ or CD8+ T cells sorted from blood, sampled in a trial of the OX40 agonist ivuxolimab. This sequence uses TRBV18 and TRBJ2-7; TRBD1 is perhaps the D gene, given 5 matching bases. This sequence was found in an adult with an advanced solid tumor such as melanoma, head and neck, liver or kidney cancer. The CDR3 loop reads CASSPGQEYEQYF. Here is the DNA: TGTGCCAGCTCACCGGGGCAGGAATACGAGCAGTACTTC.